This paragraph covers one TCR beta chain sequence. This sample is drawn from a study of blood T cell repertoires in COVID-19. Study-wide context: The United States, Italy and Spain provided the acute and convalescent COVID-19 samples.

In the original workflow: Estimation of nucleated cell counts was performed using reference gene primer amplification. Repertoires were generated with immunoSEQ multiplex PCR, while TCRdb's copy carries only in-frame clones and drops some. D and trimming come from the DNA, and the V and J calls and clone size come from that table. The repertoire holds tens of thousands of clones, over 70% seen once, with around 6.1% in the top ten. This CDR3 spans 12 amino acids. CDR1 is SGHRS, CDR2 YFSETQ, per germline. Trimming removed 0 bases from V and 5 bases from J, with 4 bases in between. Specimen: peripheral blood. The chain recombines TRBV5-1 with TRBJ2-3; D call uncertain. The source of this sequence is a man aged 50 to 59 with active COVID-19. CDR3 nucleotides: TGCGCCAGCAGCTTGGGAGGAGATACGCAGTATTTT. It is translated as CASSLGGDTQYF.